One TCR beta chain is described in this entry. As originally analysed: Reference gene primer amplification yielded estimated nucleated cell counts. The table came from immunoSEQ multiplex PCR; TCRdb's copy has only in-frame clones and leaves some out. V, J and clone size are taken as reported in that table, and D and trimming were inferred from the DNA itself. The data hold about 320,000 clones, with roughly 90% observed a single time. This sample is part of a study of blood T cell repertoires in COVID-19. Across the study: Samples came from the United States, Italy and Spain, spanning acute and convalescent COVID-19. The cDNA or gDNA used as material had been derived from T cells, B-cell-depleted T cells, or PBMCs.

Germline CDR1 and CDR2: MNHEY and SMNVEV (reference sequence). The CDR3 runs to 15 residues. Unmatched junction bases numbered 3, after V lost 2 bases and J lost 3 bases. Participant ages covered about 18 to 95 years across about 22 US areas. Sequencing used PBMCs or T cells enriched from blood (not recorded which). This TCR came from a man between 60 and 75 years old who had recovered from COVID-19. The rearrangement joins TRBV27 to TRBJ2-7; 11 nucleotides line up with TRBD1. CDR3 region: CASSLIGTGGYEQYF. As DNA, the CDR3 is TGTGCCAGCAGTTTAATTGGGACAGGGGGCTACGAGCAGTACTTC.